Reported below is one TCR beta chain. Its antigen is as yet unknown. The sample originates from a study of shared clonotypes between healthy human individuals. Each subset's genomic DNA was split evenly across several immunoSEQ plates. TCRdb keeps only in-frame clones here, not all; method: immunoSEQ multiplex PCR. The sample records approximately 500,000 clones, 90% to 96% being singletons. Study-wide results and caveats: Sampling was confined to blood; repertoires within tissues likely differ. Clonotypes shared by all four donors outscored non-shared clonotypes in generation probability. Several donors held 5% to 5.5% of naive CD4 clonotypes in common.

The germline CDR1 and CDR2 sequences are GTSNPN and SVGIG (reference sequence). V lost 3 bases, J lost 1 base, and 9 bases lay in between. This CDR3 is 13 amino acids long. The chain employs TRBV30 and TRBJ1-1; D ambiguous. Sample: naive CD4+ T cells sorted from blood. Noted subset: CD45RA+ positively selected. This receptor was obtained from a woman aged 25 to 45 in good health. CDR3 sequence reads: CAWRRTANTEAFF. The CDR3, as DNA: TGTGCCTGGAGAAGAACGGCGAACACTGAAGCTTTCTTT.